The T cell receptor beta chain under discussion was sequenced for a study of CD8+ T cells in alopecia areata. Following RNA extraction, reverse transcription yielded cDNA that acted as the sequencing template. Only in-frame clones appear in the TCRdb table, and some are missing; sequencing was by immunoSEQ multiplex PCR. Of around 160,000 clones detected, over 70% appear once; the ten largest clones hold about 14%. In its sample, this clone was seen a few times. Its target is not known. The study team obtained lesional scalp punch biopsies and peripheral blood from alopecia areata patients. V was clipped by 5 bases and J by 2 bases; unmatched bases: 4. CDR1 is MNHEY, CDR2 SMNVEV, per germline (reference sequence). The CDR3 length is 14 residues. Study-level results: It was less clear whether patients shared TCRs than it was in mice, possibly because of HLA.

The V call is TRBV27, the J call TRBJ2-7, with 9 positions matching TRBD1. The sequenced sample was CD8+ T cells sorted from blood, obtained at week 0. The TCR was taken from a human donor with alopecia areata. The CDR3 nucleotides are TGTGCCAGCAGTAACCGACAGGGGGCCTACGAGCAGTACTTC. Translated, it gives CASSNRQGAYEQYF.